The 14 T cell receptor beta chains in this list originate from one sample, sequenced in a study of blood T cells in healthy people across ages. Sample-barcoded 5' priming and a J-beta primer mix drove a second PCR of about 6 to 12 cycles. TCRdb passed the 5' RACE reads through MiXCR, listing each CDR3 protein once. Among around 1.1 million distinct CDR3 sequences listed, under 40% were seen once. Sequences were obtained from blood. These receptors were taken from a man aged 18 to 30 in good health.

The chain couples TRBV7-2 to TRBJ2-3; D is unresolved. The V gene lost 2 bases and the J gene lost 3 bases, with 9 bases spanning the gap. The CDR3 totals 14 residues. CDR1 is SGHTA, CDR2 FQGNSA, per germline. This CDR3 is CASSLSSMTDTQYF. For the CDR3, the DNA is TGTGCCAGCAGCTTAAGTAGTATGACAGATACGCAGTATTTT.

About this clonotype: The junction departs from germline at one end; a sequencing error may be responsible. The rearrangement joins TRBV20-1 to TRBJ2-4, with 8 bases that match TRBD2. The germline CDR1 and CDR2 sequences are DFQATT and SNEGSKA (reference sequence). CDR3 length: 15 residues. DNA for the CDR3: TGCAGTGCTAGAGGATCGGGGGGGCCAGAAAACAGTCAGTACTTC. The encoded protein is CSARGSGGPENSQYF.

V is TRBV7-2 and J is TRBJ1-4; 7 bases fit TRBD1. The CDR3 sequence is 14 residues long. With V trimmed by 5 bases and J by 7 bases, 7 bases remained unmatched. CDR1 SGHTA and CDR2 FQGNSA come from the germline V gene. The CDR3 DNA is TGTGCCAGCAGCCAACCGGACAGGCGTGAAAAACTGTTTTTT. Protein sequence: CASSQPDRREKLFF.

This clonotype was seen a few times. The CDR3 spells CSASVGFSPDTQYF. CDR3 bases: TGCAGCGCCTCGGTAGGGTTTTCACCAGATACGCAGTATTTT. The genes are TRBV29-1 and TRBJ2-3; no firm D call. V shed 7 bases and J shed 4 bases, with 18 bases lying between them. The CDR3 runs to 14 residues. CDR1 and CDR2 from the germline V gene are SQVTM and ANQGSEA.

This chain links TRBV9 with TRBJ2-5, with D hard to call. The CDR3 sequence is 13 residues long. CDR1 SGDLS and CDR2 YYNGEE come from the germline V gene. Trimming removed 3 bases at V and 5 bases at J, with 11 bases between. The CDR3 DNA reads TGTGCCAGCAGCGAAACCCCTTTGGAGACCCAGTACTTC. Encoded protein: CASSETPLETQYF. The complete variable domain, with remaining parts taken from reference TRBV9 and TRBJ2-5, reads DSGVTQTPKHLITATGQRVTLRCSPRSGDLSVYWYQQSLDQGLQFLIQYYNGEERAKGNILERFSAQQFPDLHSELNLSSLELGDSALYFCASSETPLETQYFGPGTRLLVL.

The rearrangement links TRBV4-2 to TRBJ2-1; tentatively, D is TRBD2 (5 bases). The tail of the sequence fits TRBJ2-7 better, so the J call may be wrong. CDR3 length equals 14 residues. CDR1 and CDR2 from the germline V gene are LGHNA and YNFKEQ. CDR3 residues: CASSQKLDYNEQYF. In DNA form, the CDR3 reads TGTGCCAGCAGCCAAAAACTAGACTACAATGAGCAGTACTTC.

The J gene is TRBJ1-1, the V gene TRBV2; D ambiguous. Trimming left V 7 bases short and J 0 bases short, with 9 bases between. Germline V gene sequence: CDR1 SNHLY, CDR2 FYNNEI. CDR3 length equals 13 residues. The CDR3 protein is CASTLRMNTEAFF. The CDR3, as DNA: TGTGCCAGCACACTCCGAATGAACACTGAAGCTTTCTTT.

This clonotype appeared a few times. CDR3 sequence: CASRLGAGNQPQHF. Here the CDR3 DNA reads TGTGCCAGCAGACTCGGGGCAGGCAATCAGCCCCAGCATTTT. The chain uses TRBV6-1 and TRBJ1-5, with a possible D match to TRBD1 (5 bases). This CDR3 region has 14 residues. Trimming removed 6 bases at V and 2 bases at J, with 11 bases between. CDR1 is MNHNS, CDR2 SASEGT, per germline.

The chain joins TRBV4-2 to TRBJ1-1, with TRBD1 matching over 7 bases. After removal of 4 bases from V and 5 bases from J, the junction contained 7 bases not matched to a gene. CDR1 and CDR2 (germline): LGHNA, YNFKEQ. The CDR3 loop spans 14 amino acids. The CDR3 reads CASSPGPGGTEAFF. CDR3 DNA sequence: TGTGCCAGCAGCCCCGGTCCAGGGGGGACTGAAGCTTTCTTT.

This clonotype was counted a few times. The chain employs TRBV7-9 and TRBJ2-4, with 8 nucleotides matching TRBD2. Germline CDR1 reads SEHNR; CDR2 reads FQNEAQ (reference sequence). V lost 5 bases to trimming and J lost 2 bases; unmatched junction nucleotides: 17. The CDR3 extends over 19 amino acids. The CDR3 region has the DNA TGTGCCAGCAGCCCCTGGCGGGGGGTATCTTCTCTAACCAAAAACATTCAGTACTTC. It yields the protein CASSPWRGVSSLTKNIQYF.

This clonotype came up many times. V and J are TRBV12-5 and TRBJ2-1; the D call may be TRBD1 or TRBD2 (7 bases each). Germline loops: CDR1 LGHNT, CDR2 FRNRAP. The CDR3 runs to 14 residues. Trimming took off 8 bases at V and 5 bases at J, with 16 bases between the two ends. CDR3 in DNA: TGTGCTAGTATGCCAGGGGGGGTGGACAATGAGCAGTTCTTC. This encodes CASMPGGVDNEQFF.

The chain uses TRBV20-1 and TRBJ1-6; D unclear. The CDR3 runs 13 residues. V lost 4 bases and J lost 6, with 10 bases in between. Germline V lookup: CDR1 DFQATT, CDR2 SNEGSKA (reference sequence). Here the CDR3 DNA reads TGCAGTGCTATGATGGGTGTTAATTCACCCCTCCACTTT. Translated, it gives CSAMMGVNSPLHF.

This clonotype has only a few counts. This chain joins TRBV7-9 and TRBJ2-1, with D possibly TRBD2 on 7 matching bases. Per germline, CDR1 SEHNR and CDR2 FQNEAQ (reference sequence). This CDR3 is built from 14 residues. V dropped 7 bases and J dropped 3 bases, with 13 bases sitting between them. The CDR3 DNA is TGTGCCAGCACCGGGGGGACAAGCTACAATGAGCAGTTCTTC. This translates into CASTGGTSYNEQFF.

This clonotype occurred a few times. This chain connects TRBV5-5 to TRBJ1-1; D not resolved. The germline gives CDR1 SGHKS, CDR2 YYEKEE (reference sequence). The CDR3 loop spans 16 amino acids. Between the trimmed V and J ends, which lost 1 base and 0 bases, there was a span of 13 bases. The CDR3 nucleotides read TGTGCCAGCAGCTTGCGGGTGGTCATCCTGAACACTGAAGCTTTCTTT. This gives the protein CASSLRVVILNTEAFF.